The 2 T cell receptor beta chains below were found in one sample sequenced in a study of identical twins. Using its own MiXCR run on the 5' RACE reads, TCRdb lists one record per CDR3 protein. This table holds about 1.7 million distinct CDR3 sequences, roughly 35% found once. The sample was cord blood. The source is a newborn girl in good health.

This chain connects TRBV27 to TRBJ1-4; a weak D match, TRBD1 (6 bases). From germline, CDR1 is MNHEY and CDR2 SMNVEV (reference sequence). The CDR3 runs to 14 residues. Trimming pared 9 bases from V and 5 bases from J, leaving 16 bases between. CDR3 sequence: CASALFGQNEKLFF. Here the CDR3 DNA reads TGTGCCAGTGCCCTATTCGGACAGAATGAAAAACTGTTTTTT.

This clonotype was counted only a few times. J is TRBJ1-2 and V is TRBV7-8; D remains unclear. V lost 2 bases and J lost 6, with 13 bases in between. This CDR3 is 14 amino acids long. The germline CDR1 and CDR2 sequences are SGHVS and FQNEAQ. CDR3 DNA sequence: TGTGCCAGCAGCTTAAGAGTGCCAGATAATGGCTACACCTTC. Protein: CASSLRVPDNGYTF.